Listed below are T cell receptor beta chains from one sample, sequenced in a study of OX40 agonist ivuxolimab in advanced cancers. Using immunoSEQ multiplex PCR, the repertoire was profiled, and TCRdb retains in-frame clones only, with some absent. This sample carries about 72,000 clones, 80% to 90% of them seen once, and the ten largest clones take approximately 0.91%. This specimen was CD4+ or CD8+ T cells sorted from blood, taken in a trial of the OX40 agonist ivuxolimab. The receptors come from an adult with an advanced solid tumor such as melanoma, head and neck, liver or kidney cancer. Both conserved end residues are part of each CDR3. A D gene is named only where the DNA matches it firmly. Only part of the rows carry a size: once, few, many, or a class if the clone is expanded.

>TRBV19|NA|TRBJ1-2|TRBD1
TGTGCCAGTAGTACAGGACAGGGGCACTATGGCTACACCTTC
CASSTGQGHYGYTF
>TRBV29-1|few|TRBJ2-1|TRBD2
TGCAGCGTTGAAGAGTTTAGCGGGAGTGAGCAGTTCTTC
CSVEEFSGSEQFF
>TRBV2|NA|TRBJ1-2|NA
TGTGCCAGCAGTCGAACGCGGGACTATGGCTACACCTTC
CASSRTRDYGYTF
>TRBV28|NA|TRBJ1-2|TRBD1
TGTGCCAGCAGTTTACAGGGGGCCTATGGCTACACCTTC
CASSLQGAYGYTF
>TRBV27|few|TRBJ1-2|NA
TGTGCCAGCAGTCCCCGGGCCATCACTAACTATGGCTACACCTTC
CASSPRAITNYGYTF
>TRBV6-6|few|TRBJ2-2|TRBD2
TGTGCCAGCGGACGGGGGGAGAACACCGGGGAGCTGTTTTTT
CASGRGENTGELFF
>TRBV6-5|NA|TRBJ1-5|NA
TGTGCCAGCAGTTATCCGGACGTGCGCAATCAGCCCCAGCATTTT
CASSYPDVRNQPQHF
>TRBV27|NA|TRBJ1-5|NA
TGTGCCAGCAGTTTTCGGGAGGGGGTGAATCAGCCCCAGCATTTT
CASSFREGVNQPQHF
>TRBV2|NA|TRBJ2-3|TRBD2
TGTGCTAGCAGTGAAGCGTATCGACTAGCGGAAAAAGATACGCAGTATTTT
CASSEAYRLAEKDTQYF
>TRBV5-4|NA|TRBJ1-2|TRBD1
TGTGCCAGCAGCTTAGCAGGGGGCTTGGGTGGCTACACCTTC
CASSLAGGLGGYTF
>TRBV5-1|NA|TRBJ2-3|TRBD2
TGCGCCAGCAGCTCCGGACTAGCCCCAGATACGCAGTATTTT
CASSSGLAPDTQYF
>TRBV28|once|TRBJ1-2|NA
TGTGCCAGCAGTTTAATTTGGAATCCGGGCTACACCTTC
CASSLIWNPGYTF
>TRBV6-5|NA|TRBJ2-3|NA
TGTGCCAGCAGTTATATCCAGACTAGCACAGATACGCAGTATTTT
CASSYIQTSTDTQYF
>TRBV5-1|NA|TRBJ2-6|NA
TGCGCCAGCAGTTCCGGGGCGAGCTCTGGGGCCAACGTCCTGACTTTC
CASSSGASSGANVLTF
>TRBV9|NA|TRBJ1-2|TRBD1
TGTGCCAGCAGCGTAGGGGGACAGGGGGACTATGGCTACACCTTC
CASSVGGQGDYGYTF
>TRBV5-1|NA|TRBJ2-1|NA
TGCGCCAGCAGCTCAGACCAGAGCTCCTACAATGAGCAGTTCTTC
CASSSDQSSYNEQFF
>TRBV30|NA|TRBJ2-2|TRBD1
TGTGCCTGGAGTCCCAACAGGGGAAGATTGGTCACCGGGGAGCTGTTTTTT
CAWSPNRGRLVTGELFF
>TRBV2|NA|TRBJ2-1|TRBD1
TGTGCCAGCACTATGAATGAGGGGACAGGGATTGAGCAGTTCTTC
CASTMNEGTGIEQFF
>TRBV7-9|few|TRBJ2-1|NA
TGTGCCAGCATGGGCCGGAGTTACTCCTACAATGAGCAGTTCTTC
CASMGRSYSYNEQFF
>TRBV19|NA|TRBJ2-7|NA
TGTGCCAGTAGTATCCGGGATGAAAGGGACGAGCAGTACTTC
CASSIRDERDEQYF
>TRBV6-1|NA|TRBJ1-1|NA
TGTGCCAGCAGTGAATATCGAGCGAACACTGAAGCTTTCTTT
CASSEYRANTEAFF
>TRBV28|NA|TRBJ2-7|NA
TGTGCCAGCAGTTTGGGCCTTGGGTGGGACGATGGTGGCGAGCAGTACTTC
CASSLGLGWDDGGEQYF
>TRBV27|NA|TRBJ2-1|TRBD1
TGTGCCAGCAGTACCTGGACAGGACGCCGCTCCTACAATGAGCAGTTCTTC
CASSTWTGRRSYNEQFF
>TRBV30|NA|TRBJ2-2|NA
TGTGCCTGGAGTTGGGTTCACCGGGAGCTGTTTTTT
CAWSWVHRELFF
>TRBV19|NA|TRBJ2-7|TRBD1
TGTGCCAGTAGTTCCCGACAGGGGGGTAGTAAGCAGTACTTC
CASSSRQGGSKQYF
>TRBV27|NA|TRBJ2-7|TRBD1
TGTGCCAGCAGTGGGACAGGGAGGTCCTACGAGCAGTACTTC
CASSGTGRSYEQYF
>TRBV11-2|once|TRBJ2-7|NA
TGTGCCAGCAGCTTAGACACCGTTTCCTACGAGCAGTACTTC
CASSLDTVSYEQYF
>TRBV2|NA|TRBJ2-2|NA
TGTGCCAGCGCGGGGCACCCGAACACCGGGGAGCTGTTTTTT
CASAGHPNTGELFF
>TRBV5-8|NA|TRBJ2-5|TRBD2
TGTGCCAGCAGCGCGGGACTAGCGGGGGGGCGAGAGACCCAGTACTTC
CASSAGLAGGRETQYF
>TRBV6-1|NA|TRBJ1-1|TRBD1
TGTGCCAGCAGCCGGAAACAGGGGCGGGAAGCTTTCTTT
CASSRKQGREAFF
>TRBV19|NA|TRBJ2-3|NA
TGTGCCAGTAGTGTGCCGTCCGGGGATACGCAGTATTTT
CASSVPSGDTQYF
>TRBV10-3|NA|TRBJ1-1|TRBD1
TGTGCCATCAGAGCCGGGACAGGGAGCACTGAAGCTTTCTTT
CAIRAGTGSTEAFF
>TRBV5-1|NA|TRBJ1-4|TRBD1
TGCGCCAGCAGCTTGAAGGGGGCGAAGAATGAAAAACTGTTTTTT
CASSLKGAKNEKLFF
>TRBV9|NA|TRBJ2-2|NA
TGTGCCAGCAGCGTAGGACCTCGGGGCACTTACACCGGGGAGCTGTTTTTT
CASSVGPRGTYTGELFF
>TRBV7-9|once|TRBJ2-3|NA
TGTGCCAGCAGCCCGGAAAAGGGACGAAGGGAGTATTTT
CASSPEKGRREYF
>TRBV7-3|NA|TRBJ2-5|NA
TGTGCCAGCAGCTTAATGGGAGCAAACCAAGAGACCCAGTACTTC
CASSLMGANQETQYF
>TRBV11-3|NA|TRBJ1-1|NA
TGTGCCAGCAGCTCCTCCGGGAACACTGAAGCTTTCTTT
CASSSSGNTEAFF
>TRBV10-2|NA|TRBJ2-3|NA
TGCGCCAGCAGTGAGTCTTCAGTTTTTTCCACAGATACGCAGTATTTT
CASSESSVFSTDTQYF
>TRBV4-1|NA|TRBJ2-2|NA
TGCGCCAGCAGCCCAGTCCGGACAGCCACCGGGGAGCTGTTTTTT
CASSPVRTATGELFF
>TRBV19|NA|TRBJ2-1|NA
TGTGCCAGTAGTATAGGACAGATCTACAATGAGCAGTTCTTC
CASSIGQIYNEQFF
>TRBV2|NA|TRBJ2-1|TRBD1
TGTGCCAGCAGTGAATGGGGGGACAGGGTCGGCACCTACAATGAGCAGTTCTTC
CASSEWGDRVGTYNEQFF
>TRBV27|NA|TRBJ2-2|NA
TGTGCCAGCAGTACGCCTCGGGACTTCGGCGTCGGGGAGCTGTTTTTT
CASSTPRDFGVGELFF
>TRBV30|NA|TRBJ2-7|NA
TGTGCCTGGAGTGTAAGGTCCTACGAGCAGTACTTC
CAWSVRSYEQYF
>TRBV5-1|NA|TRBJ2-3|TRBD2
TGCGCCAGCAGCTTGGCGGGACTAGCGGGGGGCACAGATACGCAGTATTTT
CASSLAGLAGGTDTQYF
>TRBV5-4|once|TRBJ2-7|NA
TGTGCCAGCAGCTTGGGTGGGGCAGCTTCGGAACAGTACTTC
CASSLGGAASEQYF